This T cell receptor (beta chain) originates from a study of CD8+CD57+ T cells in acquired aplastic anemia. Study-level background: Mean DNA quantity obtained from sorted CD4+ and CD8+ cells was about 3.2 ug. Study-wide findings and caveats: The number of CD8+ CDR3 sequences shared by patients and controls was twenty-nine.

For CDR3 and TCR beta VDJ profiling, genomic DNA was the template used. TCRdb reanalysed the reads using MiXCR and keeps one entry per CDR3 protein. The table has 450,000 to 600,000 distinct CDR3 sequences, roughly a third seen once. Sequencing involved patients with CD8+CD57+ cell expansion previously shown by flow cytometry. Severe acquired aplastic anemia was diagnosed in all patients. Blood sampling was performed on the patients, and none of them had received therapy by then. This CDR3 has 13 residues. V lost 3 bases, J lost 3 bases, and 8 bases lay in between. Germline assignment: CDR1 LNHDA and CDR2 SQIVND (reference sequence). The table lists this clonotype with many counts. Its antigen is not known.

The chain couples TRBV19 to TRBJ1-2; no clear D. Sequencing was done on a sample of sorted CD4+, CD8+, or CD8+CD57+ T cells (not recorded which) from PBMCs. This TCR came from a human donor with aplastic anemia. The CDR3 here is CASSMWADYGYTF. DNA for the CDR3: TGTGCCAGTAGTATGTGGGCAGACTATGGCTACACCTTC.